The rows below give T cell receptor beta chains drawn from one sample of a study of T-cell reconstitution after alpha-beta-depleted transplantation in children. Each CDR3 protein gets one entry after TCRdb re-called the PCR reads with MiXCR. The top ten clones hold approximately 6.6% of a sample with around 200,000 distinct CDR3 sequences, roughly 9% of them seen once. The sequencing used PBMCs from the stem cell graft donor, collected from the stem cell graft. These receptors originate from a human donor who donated a stem cell graft to a child with acute lymphoblastic leukemia. Both conserved end residues are part of each CDR3. The D gene is left open where the match is weak.

j_gene: TRBJ2-7
d_gene: NA
v_gene: TRBV12-3/TRBV12-4
CDR3aa: CASGDRTLEQYF

j_gene: TRBJ2-1
d_gene: TRBD1
v_gene: TRBV27
CDR3aa: CASSLSKGLGTGNNEQFF

j_gene: TRBJ2-3
d_gene: NA
v_gene: TRBV7-8
CDR3aa: CASSLVPDFSSTDTQYF

j_gene: TRBJ2-7
d_gene: TRBD1
v_gene: TRBV5-1
CDR3aa: CASSPGQGISYEQYF

j_gene: TRBJ2-2
d_gene: NA
v_gene: TRBV21-1
CDR3aa: CASSYRLAGRGTGELFF

j_gene: TRBJ1-1
d_gene: NA
v_gene: TRBV20-1
CDR3aa: CSAREEVDTEAFF

j_gene: TRBJ1-6
d_gene: NA
v_gene: TRBV7-8
CDR3aa: CASSLMVQDNSPLHF

j_gene: TRBJ1-2
d_gene: TRBD1
v_gene: TRBV25-1
CDR3aa: CASSDPGQGNYGYTF

j_gene: TRBJ1-5
d_gene: NA
v_gene: TRBV27
CDR3aa: CASKRVGTYSNQPQHF

j_gene: TRBJ2-3
d_gene: NA
v_gene: TRBV5-1
CDR3aa: CASRAIGTDTQYF

j_gene: TRBJ1-2
d_gene: TRBD1
v_gene: TRBV11-2
CDR3aa: CASSFNEGTGGLYGYTF

j_gene: TRBJ2-7
d_gene: NA
v_gene: TRBV6-1
CDR3aa: CASSPGEITEQYF

j_gene: TRBJ1-2
d_gene: TRBD1
v_gene: TRBV12-3/TRBV12-4
CDR3aa: CASSWTGRNYGYTF

j_gene: TRBJ2-1
d_gene: TRBD2
v_gene: TRBV7-9
CDR3aa: CASSSPGLASNEQFF

j_gene: TRBJ2-1
d_gene: TRBD2
v_gene: TRBV12-3/TRBV12-4
CDR3aa: CASSFTGGLYNEQFF

j_gene: TRBJ2-1
d_gene: TRBD2
v_gene: TRBV27
CDR3aa: CASSFGTSGGVSNEQFF

j_gene: TRBJ2-5
d_gene: NA
v_gene: TRBV4-3
CDR3aa: CASSQDWGVGETQYF

j_gene: TRBJ1-6
d_gene: NA
v_gene: TRBV9
CDR3aa: CASSEWDTSPNSPLHF

j_gene: TRBJ1-1
d_gene: NA
v_gene: TRBV15
CDR3aa: CATSFGPVNTEAFF

j_gene: TRBJ1-2
d_gene: NA
v_gene: TRBV2
CDR3aa: CASTLRPLYSNYGYTF

j_gene: TRBJ2-7
d_gene: NA
v_gene: TRBV7-2
CDR3aa: CASRGRAQEQYF

j_gene: TRBJ2-3
d_gene: NA
v_gene: TRBV5-1
CDR3aa: CASSPRASGTDTQYF

j_gene: TRBJ2-7
d_gene: NA
v_gene: TRBV7-9
CDR3aa: CASSSPSPGAREQYF

j_gene: TRBJ2-2
d_gene: NA
v_gene: TRBV5-1
CDR3aa: CASSLDLPSRVRELFF

j_gene: TRBJ1-1
d_gene: TRBD1
v_gene: TRBV3-1
CDR3aa: CASSQEDRTFF

j_gene: TRBJ1-5
d_gene: TRBD1
v_gene: TRBV20-1
CDR3aa: CSARGNRGQPQHF

j_gene: TRBJ2-2
d_gene: TRBD2
v_gene: TRBV11-2
CDR3aa: CASSSGTTGTGELFF

j_gene: TRBJ1-4
d_gene: TRBD1
v_gene: TRBV29-1
CDR3aa: CSAADRDSNEKLFF

j_gene: TRBJ1-4
d_gene: NA
v_gene: TRBV6-2/TRBV6-3
CDR3aa: CASSQVGGSEKLFF

j_gene: TRBJ1-5
d_gene: NA
v_gene: TRBV6-5
CDR3aa: CASSRSFGGNQPQHF

j_gene: TRBJ2-3
d_gene: TRBD2
v_gene: TRBV2
CDR3aa: CASRSTSGGRDTQYF

j_gene: TRBJ2-5
d_gene: NA
v_gene: TRBV20-1
CDR3aa: CSARRSGQETQYF

j_gene: TRBJ2-5
d_gene: TRBD1
v_gene: TRBV9
CDR3aa: CASSATGDRKETQYF

j_gene: TRBJ1-4
d_gene: NA
v_gene: TRBV27
CDR3aa: CASSSQRIPKEKLFF

j_gene: TRBJ2-1
d_gene: TRBD2
v_gene: TRBV5-6
CDR3aa: CASSFGSGGALSYNEQFF

j_gene: TRBJ2-7
d_gene: NA
v_gene: TRBV7-9
CDR3aa: CASSLADEQYF

j_gene: TRBJ1-4
d_gene: NA
v_gene: TRBV6-5
CDR3aa: CASSYGRAGTNEKLFF

j_gene: TRBJ1-5
d_gene: NA
v_gene: TRBV6-2/TRBV6-3
CDR3aa: CASSYDSFRSQPQHF

j_gene: TRBJ2-1
d_gene: TRBD2
v_gene: TRBV12-3/TRBV12-4
CDR3aa: CASRPTSGGYNEQFF

j_gene: TRBJ2-3
d_gene: NA
v_gene: TRBV7-2
CDR3aa: CASSPMGGGRTDTQYF

j_gene: TRBJ2-7
d_gene: NA
v_gene: TRBV2
CDR3aa: CASSKTVYEQYF

j_gene: TRBJ1-6
d_gene: TRBD1
v_gene: TRBV12-3/TRBV12-4
CDR3aa: CASSPRTGGTGPLHF

j_gene: TRBJ1-5
d_gene: TRBD1
v_gene: TRBV5-1
CDR3aa: CASSDTGGRQPQHF

j_gene: TRBJ2-7
d_gene: NA
v_gene: TRBV2
CDR3aa: CATSGSYEQYF

j_gene: TRBJ1-4
d_gene: NA
v_gene: TRBV5-1
CDR3aa: CASSLAAERNEKLFF

j_gene: TRBJ2-5
d_gene: NA
v_gene: TRBV7-9
CDR3aa: CASSLLGMETQYF

j_gene: TRBJ1-4
d_gene: NA
v_gene: TRBV29-1
CDR3aa: CSVVARINEKLFF

j_gene: TRBJ2-7
d_gene: TRBD2
v_gene: TRBV3-1
CDR3aa: CASSRGTSGFDEQYF

j_gene: TRBJ2-5
d_gene: TRBD1
v_gene: TRBV5-5
CDR3aa: CASSLQGAETQYF

j_gene: TRBJ1-1
d_gene: NA
v_gene: TRBV19
CDR3aa: CASSTLLEGEVSTEAFF

j_gene: TRBJ2-5
d_gene: TRBD2
v_gene: TRBV5-1
CDR3aa: CASSPGEGLAGGRGQETQYF

j_gene: TRBJ1-2
d_gene: NA
v_gene: TRBV12-3/TRBV12-4
CDR3aa: CASSPQRTLYGYTF

j_gene: TRBJ2-5
d_gene: NA
v_gene: TRBV12-3/TRBV12-4
CDR3aa: CASSLAPGRETQYF

j_gene: TRBJ1-4
d_gene: NA
v_gene: TRBV6-1
CDR3aa: CASSPILGEKLFF

j_gene: TRBJ2-7
d_gene: NA
v_gene: TRBV7-8
CDR3aa: CASSFLRIGSYEQYF